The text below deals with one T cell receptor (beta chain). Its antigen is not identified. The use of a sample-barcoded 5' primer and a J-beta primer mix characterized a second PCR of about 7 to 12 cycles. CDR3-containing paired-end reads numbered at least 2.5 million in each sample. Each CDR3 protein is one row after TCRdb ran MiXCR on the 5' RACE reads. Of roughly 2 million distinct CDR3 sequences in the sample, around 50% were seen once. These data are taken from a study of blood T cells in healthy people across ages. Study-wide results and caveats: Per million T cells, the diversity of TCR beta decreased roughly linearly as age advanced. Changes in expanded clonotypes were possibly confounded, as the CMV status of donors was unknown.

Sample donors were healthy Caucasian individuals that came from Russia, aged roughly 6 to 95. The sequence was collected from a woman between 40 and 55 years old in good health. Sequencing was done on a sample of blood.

CDR3 nucleotides: TGCAGCGTTGTTTGGGACAGGGGGTGGGACTATGGCTACACCTTC. Translating gives CSVVWDRGWDYGYTF. V and J are TRBV29-1 and TRBJ1-2; 11 bases are a match to TRBD1. The CDR3 totals 15 residues. Germline trimming cut 4 bases from V and 3 bases from J; bases unmatched to any gene: 7. Germline V gene lookup returns CDR1 SQVTM and CDR2 ANQGSEA.